The text below deals with one TCR beta chain. This sample was included in a study of blood T cell repertoires in COVID-19. Whole-study context: The United States, Italy and Spain provided the acute and convalescent COVID-19 samples.

Trimming took 4 bases from V and 6 from J; bases not matched to a gene: 6. Germline V CDR1 and CDR2: KGHSH, LQKENI. This CDR3 region has 15 residues. Authors' processing steps: Nucleated cell counts were estimated from reference gene primer amplification. TCRdb's copy holds only in-frame clones and misses some; the assay was immunoSEQ multiplex PCR. The DNA gave D and trimming, while V, J and clone size come from that table. The data show about 320,000 clones, roughly nine tenths seen once. The participants were between about 18 and 90 years old and came from some 23 US areas. This TCR was sampled from a man aged 55 to 70 who had recovered from COVID-19. The gene calls are TRBV18 and TRBJ2-7; 13 bases are a match to TRBD2. What was sequenced was PBMCs or T cells enriched from blood (not recorded which). CDR3 DNA sequence: TGTGCCAGCTCACTAACTAGCGGGAGGGCCTCCGAGCAGTACTTC. Translation: CASSLTSGRASEQYF.